The T cell receptor (beta chain) described here comes from a study of CD8 T cells in ankylosing spondylitis. Each CDR3 protein gets one entry after TCRdb re-called the 5' RACE reads with MiXCR. The data show about 360,000 distinct CDR3 sequences, approximately 20% seen once. The clonotype originates from a male donor with ankylosing spondylitis or in good health (not recorded which). Input material: blood, either unsorted or a sorted T cell fraction (not recorded which).

CDR3 protein: CASSYSSYSYNEQFF. The CDR3 DNA reads TGTGCCAGCAGTTACTCCTCCTACTCCTACAATGAGCAGTTCTTC. The chain combines TRBV6-5 with TRBJ2-1, with D unresolved. The CDR3 has 15 residues. The V and J ends lost 0 bases and 0 bases respectively, with 6 bases between them. Germline CDR1 is MNHEY and CDR2 is SVGAGI.